The 9 T cell receptor beta chains listed next were all sequenced from one sample in a study of beta chain features in type 1 diabetes (dated by TCRdb to the late 2010s). The research as a whole found: Type 1 diabetes patients showed a moderate but significant shortening of TCRB CDR3 length in all four CD4+ subsets.

Their antigens are not known. The library came from the immunoSEQ multiplex PCR assay. The High Capacity cDNA Reverse Transcription Kit was used to reverse transcribe all of the isolated RNA, meaning that expressed TCRB transcripts were what got sequenced. Here the immuneACCESS table is served through TCRdb, limited to in-frame sequences with V and J called. Missing clones are a known gap in these copies; in checked studies unresolved V genes cover under half, and the rest lacks a known reason. The sample profile shows around 110,000 clones; about a sixth of them were found once. About 2.1% of the sample goes to the ten largest clones. Sequenced input: central memory CD4+ T cells from blood. The receptor source for this set is a young man with type 1 diabetes.

This clone has just a few counts. The rearrangement joins TRBV30 to TRBJ1-5; D perhaps matches TRBD1 (6 bases). This CDR3 spans 13 amino acids. V shed 1 base and J shed 5 bases, with 9 bases lying between them. Germline V lookup: CDR1 GTSNPN, CDR2 SVGIG (reference sequence). CDR3 in amino acids: CAWSANRDQPQHF. In DNA, the CDR3 is TGTGCCTGGAGTGCCAACAGGGATCAGCCCCAGCATTTT.

This clone has just a few counts. The chain employs TRBV10-3 and TRBJ1-2; no clear D. V dropped 4 bases and J dropped 2 bases, with 8 bases sitting between them. Per the germline V gene, CDR1 is ENHRY and CDR2 is SYGVKD. The CDR3 has 13 residues. The DNA of the CDR3 is TGTGCCATCAGTGTGGGCGGGAACTATGGCTACACCTTC. Translated, it gives CAISVGGNYGYTF.

The table lists this clone with many counts. A junction end diverges from the germline sequence, so it may reflect a read error. The genes are TRBV25-1 and TRBJ2-3, with 11 bases that match TRBD2. The CDR3 sequence is 16 residues long. Germline lookup yields CDR1 MGHDK and CDR2 SYGVNS. CDR3 DNA sequence: TGTGCCAGCAGTGAGGGTAGCGGGGGGGCCACATATACGCAGTATTTT. Amino acids: CASSEGSGGATYTQYF.

The V call is TRBV25-1, the J call TRBJ2-2; 7 nucleotides match TRBD2. V trimming: 7 bases; J trimming: 8 bases; junction bases outside the gene matches: 4. Germline V gene lookup returns CDR1 MGHDK and CDR2 SYGVNS. The CDR3 extends over 12 amino acids. The CDR3 DNA reads as TGTGCCAGCAAGAGCGGGGTGGGGGAGCTGTTTTTT. It specifies CASKSGVGELFF.

About this clone itself: Other nucleotide sequences in the sample specify the same CDR3. The chain combines TRBV9 with TRBJ2-3; D tentatively reads TRBD1 or TRBD2 (6 bases each). The CDR3 has 13 residues. The V end lost 1 base, the J end lost 6 bases, and 9 bases lay between the germline ends. Germline CDR1 SGDLS, CDR2 YYNGEE. The CDR3 is CASSVPGADTQYF. CDR3 DNA: TGTGCCAGCAGCGTACCGGGGGCGGATACGCAGTATTTT.

This clone was seen only a few times. The chain combines TRBV2 with TRBJ2-7; TRBD2 agrees at 7 bases. Germline lookup yields CDR1 SNHLY and CDR2 FYNNEI. The V gene end was trimmed by 5 bases and the J gene end by 2 bases; junction bases not matched to a gene: 3. The CDR3 covers 13 residues. The CDR3 is CASSSSGTYEQYF. The CDR3 coding sequence is TGTGCCAGCAGTTCTAGCGGAACCTACGAGCAGTACTTC.

V is TRBV7-2 and J is TRBJ2-7, with TRBD2 matching 11 bases. V lost 6 bases, J lost 7 bases, and 17 bases stayed unmatched. Germline assignment: CDR1 SGHTA and CDR2 FQGNSA. This CDR3 comprises 17 residues. The CDR3 DNA reads TGTGCCAGCAGGAAGACTAGCGGGGCCGAGCCCCTAGGTGAGCAGTACTTC. This gives the protein CASRKTSGAEPLGEQYF.

Comments on this clone: Given a much more abundant clone one base away, this may be a read error. V and J are TRBV2 and TRBJ1-5; D remains unclear. Trimming cost V 2 bases and J 1 base, with 0 bases left between them. CDR3 length equals 12 residues. Germline V gene data show CDR1 as SNHLY and CDR2 as FYNNEI. CDR3 sequence reads: CASSESNQPQHF. The CDR3 DNA is TGTGCCAGCAGTGAAAGCAATCAGCCCCAGCATTTT.

The chain recombines TRBV2 with TRBJ2-1; weak D call: TRBD2 (5 bases). Germline V gene lookup returns CDR1 SNHLY and CDR2 FYNNEI. Trimming took 3 bases from V and 9 from J, leaving 12 bases between them. The CDR3 runs 13 residues. CDR3 in DNA: TGTGCCAGCAGTGAGGCGCGGGCCGGTGAGCAGTTCTTC. It yields the protein CASSEARAGEQFF.